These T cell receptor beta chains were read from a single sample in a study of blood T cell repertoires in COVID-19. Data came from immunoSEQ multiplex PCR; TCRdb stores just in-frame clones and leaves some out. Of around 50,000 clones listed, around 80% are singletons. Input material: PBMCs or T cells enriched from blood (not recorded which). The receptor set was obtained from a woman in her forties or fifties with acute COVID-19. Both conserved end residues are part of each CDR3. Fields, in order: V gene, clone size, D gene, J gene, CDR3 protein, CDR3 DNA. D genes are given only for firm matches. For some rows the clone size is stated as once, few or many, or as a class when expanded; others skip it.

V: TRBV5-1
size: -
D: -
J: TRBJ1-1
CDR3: CASRTRMGGTEAFF
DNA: TGCGCTTCCAGGACCCGAATGGGGGGCACTGAAGCTTTCTTT

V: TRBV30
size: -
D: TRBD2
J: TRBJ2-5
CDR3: CATTSGDQETQYF
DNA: TGTGCTACGACTAGCGGGGATCAAGAGACCCAGTACTTC

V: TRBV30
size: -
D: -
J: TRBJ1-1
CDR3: CAWSVRSYTEAFF
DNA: TGTGCCTGGAGTGTACGCAGTTACACTGAAGCTTTCTTT

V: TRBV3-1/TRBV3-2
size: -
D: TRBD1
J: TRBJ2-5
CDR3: CASSQDRTGGFETQYF
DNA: TGTGCCAGCAGCCAAGATCGGACAGGGGGATTTGAGACCCAGTACTTC

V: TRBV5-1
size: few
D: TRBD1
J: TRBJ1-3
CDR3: CASSVTGLGNTIYF
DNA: TGCGCCAGCAGCGTGACAGGGCTTGGAAACACCATATATTTT

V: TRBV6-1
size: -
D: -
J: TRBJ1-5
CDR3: CASSESQSNQPQHF
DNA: TGTGCCAGCAGTGAATCGCAGAGCAATCAGCCCCAGCATTTT

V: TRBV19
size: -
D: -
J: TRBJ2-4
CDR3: CASSKRQTDHLGIQYF
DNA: TGTGCCAGTAGTAAGCGACAGACCGATCACTTGGGCATTCAGTACTTC

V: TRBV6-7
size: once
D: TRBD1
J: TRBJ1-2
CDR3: CASNLPTGFSYGYTF
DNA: TGTGCCAGCAACCTACCGACAGGGTTTTCCTATGGCTACACCTTC

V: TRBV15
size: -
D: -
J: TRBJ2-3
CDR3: CATSRAQTGTQYF
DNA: TGTGCCACCAGCAGAGCTCAAACAGGTACGCAGTATTTT

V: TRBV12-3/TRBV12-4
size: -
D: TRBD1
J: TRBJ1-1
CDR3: CASSLQGIEAFF
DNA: TGTGCCAGCTCCCTACAGGGGATTGAAGCTTTCTTT

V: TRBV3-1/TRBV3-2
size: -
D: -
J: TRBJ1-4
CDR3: CASSQDRGGRGEKLFF
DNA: TGTGCCAGCAGCCAAGATCGGGGGGGGAGAGGCGAAAAACTGTTTTTT

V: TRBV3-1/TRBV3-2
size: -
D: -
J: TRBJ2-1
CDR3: CASSSSDWGQFF
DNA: TGTGCCAGCAGCTCCTCGGACTGGGGGCAGTTCTTC

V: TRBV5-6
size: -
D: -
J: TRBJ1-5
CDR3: CASSLGDGRGGQHF
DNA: TGTGCCAGCAGCTTGGGTGATGGCAGGGGCGGCCAGCATTTT

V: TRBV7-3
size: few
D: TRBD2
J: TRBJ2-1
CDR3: CASSTHGTSPNEQFF
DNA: TGTGCCAGCAGCACCCACGGGACTAGTCCCAATGAGCAGTTCTTC

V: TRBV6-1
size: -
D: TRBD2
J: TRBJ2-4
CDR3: CASSAGERGGFGNIQYF
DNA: TGTGCCAGCAGTGCGGGTGAGCGGGGGGGCTTCGGAAACATTCAGTACTTC

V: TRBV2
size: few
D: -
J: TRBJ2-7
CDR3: CASSERVRVDSYEQYF
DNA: TGTGCCAGCAGTGAACGGGTCAGGGTGGACTCCTACGAGCAGTACTTC

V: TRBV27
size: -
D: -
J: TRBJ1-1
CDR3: CASSLTSNTEAFF
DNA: TGTGCCAGCAGTCTCACATCGAACACTGAAGCTTTCTTT

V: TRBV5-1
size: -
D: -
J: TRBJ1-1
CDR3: CASAEGGTIGTEAFF
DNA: TGCGCCAGCGCGGAGGGGGGGACCATTGGCACTGAAGCTTTCTTT

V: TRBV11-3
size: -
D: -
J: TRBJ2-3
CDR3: CASSSITTDSDTQYF
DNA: TGTGCCAGCAGCTCAATAACGACAGACTCAGATACGCAGTATTTT

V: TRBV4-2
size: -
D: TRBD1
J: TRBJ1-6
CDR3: CASSQGGTDTNSPLHF
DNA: TGTGCCAGCAGCCAAGGGGGGACAGATACGAATTCACCCCTCCACTTT

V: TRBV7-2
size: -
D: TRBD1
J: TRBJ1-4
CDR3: CASSSKRTGGREKLFF
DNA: TGTGCCAGCAGCTCTAAGCGGACAGGGGGGAGGGAAAAACTGTTTTTT

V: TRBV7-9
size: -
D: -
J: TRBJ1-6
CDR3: CASSSQGANNSPLHF
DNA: TGTGCCAGCAGCTCGCAGGGCGCAAATAATTCACCCCTCCACTTT

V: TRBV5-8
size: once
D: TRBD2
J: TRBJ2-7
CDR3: CASSFHRGGTYEQYF
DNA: TGTGCCAGCAGCTTCCATCGGGGGGGCACCTACGAGCAGTACTTC

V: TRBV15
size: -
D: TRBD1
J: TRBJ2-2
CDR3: CATSRGFTGAGELFF
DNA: TGTGCCACCAGCAGGGGCTTCACAGGGGCCGGGGAGCTGTTTTTT

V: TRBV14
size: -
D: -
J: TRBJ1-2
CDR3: CASSPVGGANYGYTF
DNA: TGTGCCAGCAGCCCCGTGGGGGGGGCCAACTATGGCTACACCTTC

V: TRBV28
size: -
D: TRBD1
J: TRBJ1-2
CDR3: CASSLGGTGSHYGYTF
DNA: TGTGCCAGCAGTTTAGGTGGGACAGGGTCCCACTATGGCTACACCTTC

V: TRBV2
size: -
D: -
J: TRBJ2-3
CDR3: CASSLRDGSGDTQYF
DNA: TGTGCCAGCAGCCTCCGGGATGGTAGCGGAGATACGCAGTATTTT

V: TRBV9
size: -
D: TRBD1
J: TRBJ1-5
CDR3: CASSARRQGTNQPQHF
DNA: TGTGCCAGCAGCGCCCGGAGACAGGGTACGAATCAGCCCCAGCATTTT

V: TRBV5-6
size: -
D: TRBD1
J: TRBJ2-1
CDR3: CASSATGTGRPYNEQFF
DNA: TGTGCCAGCAGCGCTACCGGGACAGGGAGACCCTACAATGAGCAGTTCTTC

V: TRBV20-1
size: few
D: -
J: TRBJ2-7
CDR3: CSAWGNEQYF
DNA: TGCAGTGCTTGGGGCAACGAGCAGTACTTC

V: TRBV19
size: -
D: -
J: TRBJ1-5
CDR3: CASSNRSFLNQPQHF
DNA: TGTGCCAGTAGTAATCGCAGTTTTTTGAATCAGCCCCAGCATTTT

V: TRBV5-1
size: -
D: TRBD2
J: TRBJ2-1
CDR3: CASSLSLAGVNEQFF
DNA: TGCGCCAGCAGCTTGAGTCTAGCGGGCGTCAATGAGCAGTTCTTC

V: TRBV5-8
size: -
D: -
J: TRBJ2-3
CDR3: CASSYGGPGPDTQYF
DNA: TGTGCCAGCAGTTACGGGGGGCCGGGACCAGATACGCAGTATTTT

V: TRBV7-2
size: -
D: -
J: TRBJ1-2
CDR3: CASSLRVRNYGYTF
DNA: TGTGCCAGCAGCCTCAGGGTCCGGAACTATGGCTACACCTTC

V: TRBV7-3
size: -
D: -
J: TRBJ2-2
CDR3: CASTLGQGGTGELFF
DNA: TGTGCCAGCACCTTAGGCCAGGGGGGCACCGGGGAGCTGTTTTTT

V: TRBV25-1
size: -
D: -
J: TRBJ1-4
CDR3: CASSSVSGHLNEKLFF
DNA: TGTGCCAGCAGTTCCGTTTCGGGACACCTCAATGAAAAACTGTTTTTT

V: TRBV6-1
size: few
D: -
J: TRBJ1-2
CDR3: CASSESGWGYGYTF
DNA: TGTGCCAGCAGTGAAAGCGGGTGGGGCTATGGCTACACCTTC

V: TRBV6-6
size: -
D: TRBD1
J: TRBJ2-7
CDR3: CASSYKGTGDYEQYF
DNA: TGTGCCAGCAGTTACAAGGGGACAGGGGACTACGAGCAGTACTTC

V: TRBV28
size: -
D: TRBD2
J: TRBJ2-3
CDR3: CASSLLGEGTDTQYF
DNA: TGTGCCAGCAGTTTGTTGGGGGAGGGAACAGATACGCAGTATTTT

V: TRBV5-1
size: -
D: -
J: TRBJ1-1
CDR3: CASSRRAENTEAFF
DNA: TGCGCCAGCAGCCGGCGCGCGGAGAACACTGAAGCTTTCTTT

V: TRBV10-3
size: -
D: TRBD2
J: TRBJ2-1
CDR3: CAISRGGRNEQFF
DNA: TGTGCCATCAGTCGGGGGGGACGGAATGAGCAGTTCTTC

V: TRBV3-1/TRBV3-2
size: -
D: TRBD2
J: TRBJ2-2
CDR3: CASSQVLAGGQGELFF
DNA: TGTGCCAGCAGCCAAGTCCTAGCGGGGGGGCAGGGGGAGCTGTTTTTT

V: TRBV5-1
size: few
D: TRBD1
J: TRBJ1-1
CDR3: CASSLGYRDRSSRVNTEAFF
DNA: TGCGCCAGCAGCTTGGGATACCGGGACAGGTCGAGTCGGGTGAACACTGAAGCTTTCTTT

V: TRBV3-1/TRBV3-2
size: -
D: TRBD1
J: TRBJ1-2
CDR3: CASSQDQGVYGYTF
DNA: TGTGCCAGCAGCCAAGATCAGGGGGTCTATGGCTACACCTTC

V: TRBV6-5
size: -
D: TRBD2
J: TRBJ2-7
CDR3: CAIGTSLTYEQYF
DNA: TGTGCCATTGGGACTAGCCTCACCTACGAGCAGTACTTC

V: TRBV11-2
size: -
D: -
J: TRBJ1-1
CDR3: CASSSTGGETEAFF
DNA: TGTGCCAGCAGCTCCACCGGGGGAGAAACTGAAGCTTTCTTT

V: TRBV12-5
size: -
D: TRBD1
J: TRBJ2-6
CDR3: CASGPRTGSSGANVLTF
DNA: TGTGCTAGTGGTCCCCGGACAGGCAGCTCTGGGGCCAACGTCCTGACTTTC

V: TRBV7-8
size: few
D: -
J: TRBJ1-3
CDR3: CASSFSTGGNTIYF
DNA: TGTGCCAGCAGCTTCAGCACAGGGGGAAACACCATATATTTT

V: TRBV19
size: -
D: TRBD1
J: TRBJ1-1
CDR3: CASSATGINTEAFF
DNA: TGTGCCAGTAGTGCGACAGGGATTAACACTGAAGCTTTCTTT

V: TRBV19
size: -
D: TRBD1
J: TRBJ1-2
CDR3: CASTPGGLYGYTF
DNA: TGTGCCAGTACGCCAGGGGGCTTGTATGGCTACACCTTC

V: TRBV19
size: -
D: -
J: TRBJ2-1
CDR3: CASSIDWTWDNEQFF
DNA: TGTGCCAGTAGTATAGATTGGACTTGGGACAATGAGCAGTTCTTC

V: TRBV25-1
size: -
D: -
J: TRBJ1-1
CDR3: CASSQNTEAFF
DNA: TGTGCCAGCAGTCAGAACACTGAAGCTTTCTTT

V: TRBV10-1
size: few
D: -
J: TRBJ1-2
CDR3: CASSGQLNYGYTF
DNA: TGCGCCAGCAGTGGACAGCTAAACTATGGCTACACCTTC

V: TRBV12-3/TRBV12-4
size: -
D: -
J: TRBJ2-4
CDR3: CASTRDSKNIQYF
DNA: TGTGCCAGCACCAGGGACTCCAAAAACATTCAGTACTTC